The clone carrying this T cell receptor (beta chain) was observed a handful of times. Antigen: not known. Isolated RNA was reverse transcribed into cDNA used as the sequencing template. Clones were read by immunoSEQ multiplex PCR, and TCRdb kept only the in-frame ones, dropping some. Of under 300,000 clones detected, 60% appear once; the ten largest clones hold more than 0.85%. These data come from a study of CD8+ T cells in alopecia areata. Treatment given: oral pan-JAK inhibitor, 5-10 mg twice daily. The investigators collected lesional scalp punch biopsies and peripheral blood from alopecia areata patients. Germline V gene lookup returns CDR1 SGHTA and CDR2 FQGNSA. The V gene lost 1 base and the J gene lost 5 bases, with 11 bases spanning the gap. The CDR3 runs to 14 residues. Study-wide findings and caveats: Under tofacitinib, numerous expanded lesional clonotypes remained detectable in scalp and blood.

The chain links TRBV7-2 to TRBJ1-1; D unclear. This receptor was obtained from a human donor with alopecia areata. Sequences were derived from CD4+ T cells sorted from blood, sampled at week 52, from a patient treated with tofacitinib. Here the CDR3 reads CASSLERRRTEAFF. CDR3 in DNA: TGTGCCAGCAGCTTAGAGCGCAGGCGGACTGAAGCTTTCTTT. Full variable domain (rest looked up from reference TRBV7-2 and TRBJ1-1): GAGVSQSPSNKVTEKGKDVELRCDPISGHTALYWYRQSLGQGLEFLIYFQGNSAPDKSGLPSDRFSAERTGGSVSTLTIQRTQQEDSAVYLCASSLERRRTEAFFGQGTRLTVV.